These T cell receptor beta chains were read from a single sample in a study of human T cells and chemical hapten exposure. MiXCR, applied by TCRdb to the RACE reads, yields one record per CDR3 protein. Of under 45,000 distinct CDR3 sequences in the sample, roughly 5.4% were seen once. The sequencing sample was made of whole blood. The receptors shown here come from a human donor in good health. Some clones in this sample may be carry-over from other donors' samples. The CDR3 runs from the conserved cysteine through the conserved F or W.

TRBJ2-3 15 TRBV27 CASSLRGQLMDTQYF
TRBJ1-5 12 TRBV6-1 CASRPGQQPQHF
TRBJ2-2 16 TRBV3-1 CASSQQRGANTGELFF
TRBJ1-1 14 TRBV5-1 CATSRDPGGGEAFF
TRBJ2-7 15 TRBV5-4 CAISHRDRGLYEQYF
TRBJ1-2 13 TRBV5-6 CASSLGEFYGYTF
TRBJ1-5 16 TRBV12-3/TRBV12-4 CASSLDGRRGNQPQHF
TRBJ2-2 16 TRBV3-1 CASSQGAHRANGELFF
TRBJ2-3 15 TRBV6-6 CASSSQAGETDTQYF
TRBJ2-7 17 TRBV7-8 CASSLERLAGGAYEQYF
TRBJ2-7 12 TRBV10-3 CAISGFEGEQYF
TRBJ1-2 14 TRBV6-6 CASIPTGQNYGYTF
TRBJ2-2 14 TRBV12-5 CASGRQRNTGELFF
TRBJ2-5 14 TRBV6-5 CASSTQTSQETQYF
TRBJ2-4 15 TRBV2 CASSSNLAGVGIQYF